This T cell receptor beta chain emerged from a study of T cell repertoires in cytomegalovirus infection. Study-wide findings and caveats: CMV-specific TCR beta clonotypes restricted by HLA-C dominated the ex vivo response. Carriers of CMV and the relevant HLA type were discriminated by public TCR beta frequency.

TCRdb re-called the reads through MiXCR, storing one row per CDR3 protein. The data show just over 300,000 distinct CDR3 sequences, roughly a sixth seen once. In this sample, this clonotype turned up a few times. Its cognate antigen is unknown. This CDR3 spans 15 amino acids. The V gene end was trimmed by 3 bases and the J gene end by 7 bases; junction bases not matched to a gene: 7. Germline V gives CDR1 DFQATT, CDR2 SNEGSKA (reference sequence). Sequenced: PBMCs. This sequence joins TRBV20-1 and TRBJ1-5; 12 bases match TRBD1. The clonotype was recovered from a human donor in good health (CMV status not recorded). Some clones in this sample may be carry-over from other donors' samples. In DNA, the CDR3 is TGCAGTGCTAGGGGGGGACAGGGGGCTTGGCAGCCCCAGCATTTT. It yields the protein CSARGGQGAWQPQHF.